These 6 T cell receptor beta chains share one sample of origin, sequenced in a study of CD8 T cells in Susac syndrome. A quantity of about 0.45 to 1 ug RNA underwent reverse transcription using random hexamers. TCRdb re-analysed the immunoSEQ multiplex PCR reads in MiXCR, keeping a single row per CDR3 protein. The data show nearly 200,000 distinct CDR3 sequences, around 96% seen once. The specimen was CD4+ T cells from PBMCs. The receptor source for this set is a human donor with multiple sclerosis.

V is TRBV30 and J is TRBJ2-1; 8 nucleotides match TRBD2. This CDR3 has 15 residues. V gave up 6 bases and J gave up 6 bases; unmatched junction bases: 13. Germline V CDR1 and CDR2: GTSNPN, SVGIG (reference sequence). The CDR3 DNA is TGTGCCTGTAACTGGCGGGGGGCGCCGCTCAATGAGCAGTTCTTC. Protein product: CACNWRGAPLNEQFF.

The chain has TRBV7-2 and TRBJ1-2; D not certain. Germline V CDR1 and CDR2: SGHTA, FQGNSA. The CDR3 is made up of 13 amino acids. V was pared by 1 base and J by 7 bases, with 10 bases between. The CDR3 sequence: CASSLGPGSGYTF. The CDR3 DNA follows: TGTGCCAGCAGCTTAGGGCCTGGGTCTGGCTACACCTTC.

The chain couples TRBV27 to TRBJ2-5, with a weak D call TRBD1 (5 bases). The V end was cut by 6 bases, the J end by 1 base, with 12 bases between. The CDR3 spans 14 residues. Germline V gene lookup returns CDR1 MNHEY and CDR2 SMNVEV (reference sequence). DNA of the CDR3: TGTGCCAGCAGCTCAAGGGGATTCCAAGAGACCCAGTACTTC. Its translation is CASSSRGFQETQYF.

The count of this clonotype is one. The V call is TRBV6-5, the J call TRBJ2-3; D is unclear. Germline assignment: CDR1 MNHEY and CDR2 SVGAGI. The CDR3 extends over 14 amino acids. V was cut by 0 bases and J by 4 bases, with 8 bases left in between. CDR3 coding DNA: TGTGCCAGCAGTTACTCCACTGGGGCAGATACGCAGTATTTT. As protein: CASSYSTGADTQYF.

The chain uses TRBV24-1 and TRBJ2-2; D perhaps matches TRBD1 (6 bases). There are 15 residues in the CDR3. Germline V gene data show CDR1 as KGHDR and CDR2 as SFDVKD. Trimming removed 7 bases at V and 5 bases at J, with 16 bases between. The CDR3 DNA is TGTGCCACCAGCCGCCGACAGGTCGGGACCGGGGAGCTGTTTTTT. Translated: CATSRRQVGTGELFF.

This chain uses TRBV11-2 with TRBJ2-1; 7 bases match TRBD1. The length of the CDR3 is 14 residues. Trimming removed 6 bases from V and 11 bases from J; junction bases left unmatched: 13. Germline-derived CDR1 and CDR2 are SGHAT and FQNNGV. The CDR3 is CASRGLGGFSKQFF. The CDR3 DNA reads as TGTGCCAGCAGAGGCTTAGGGGGCTTCTCAAAGCAGTTCTTC.